This T cell receptor beta chain was identified in a study of shared clonotypes between healthy human individuals. The method was immunoSEQ multiplex PCR; TCRdb's version includes in-frame clones alone and lacks a portion of them. This sample has some 1 million clones, with 70% to 80% found just once. V lost 6 bases and J 7 bases, leaving 11 bases between the germline ends. This CDR3 spans 12 amino acids. In germline, CDR1 is SEHNR, CDR2 FQNEAQ (reference sequence). This clone was detected once. The chain recombines TRBV7-9 with TRBJ2-3, with TRBD1 as a possible D gene (7 bases). The receptor was isolated from a man younger than 30 in good health. The sample was memory CD4+ T cells sorted from blood. Regarding subset: CD45RA-negative fraction. The CDR3 DNA reads TGTGCCAGCAGTCCAGGGGGGAATACGCAGTATTTT. It translates to CASSPGGNTQYF.